The next 16 T cell receptor beta chains were all read from a single sample in a study of blood T cell repertoires in COVID-19. The assay was immunoSEQ multiplex PCR, and TCRdb's table has in-frame clones only and misses some. The sample consists of tens of thousands of clones, approximately 89% of them appearing once. The specimen was peripheral blood. These receptors all stem from a human donor in a cohort sampled during active COVID-19.

A single count supports this clone. The chain employs TRBV5-4 and TRBJ2-6; no firm D call. Trimming stripped 0 bases from V and 0 bases from J, with 7 bases between. The V gene's germline CDR1 is SGHNT and CDR2 YYREEE (reference sequence). CDR3 length: 16 amino acids. The CDR3: CASSLVGVSGANVLTF. CDR3 sequence (DNA): TGTGCCAGCAGCTTGGTCGGAGTCTCTGGGGCCAACGTCCTGACTTTC.

The chain uses TRBV6-5 and TRBJ2-7; 7 positions agree with TRBD2. CDR3 length equals 14 residues. V lost 6 bases, J lost 2 bases, and 7 bases stayed unmatched. Per germline, CDR1 MNHEY and CDR2 SVGAGI. The CDR3 protein is CASRLGGDPYEQYF. The CDR3 nucleotides are TGTGCCAGCAGGCTTGGGGGGGACCCCTACGAGCAGTACTTC.

This clone was counted a single time. The chain has TRBV2 and TRBJ1-4; 9 nucleotides agree with TRBD1. Germline assignment: CDR1 SNHLY and CDR2 FYNNEI. The CDR3 contains 16 residues. V shed 6 bases and J 7 bases; nucleotides not matched to a gene: 12. This CDR3 is CASRILSTGGGEKLFF. CDR3 sequence (DNA): TGTGCCAGCAGGATACTTAGCACAGGGGGCGGTGAAAAACTGTTTTTT.

This clone was detected only a few times. The genes are TRBV20-1 and TRBJ1-2, with 9 bases aligning to TRBD1. CDR3 length equals 14 residues. Germline values: CDR1 DFQATT, CDR2 SNEGSKA (reference sequence). V trimming: 3 bases; J trimming: 7 bases; junction bases outside the gene matches: 9. This CDR3 is CSASPGQGLSGYTF. The CDR3 region has the DNA TGCAGTGCTAGTCCGGGACAGGGACTTAGTGGCTACACCTTC.

The V call is TRBV28, the J call TRBJ2-7; a weak D match, TRBD1 (5 bases). This CDR3 has 13 residues. Germline-derived CDR1 and CDR2 are MDHEN and SYDVKM. Trimming stripped 2 bases from V and 9 bases from J, with 14 bases between. CDR3 sequence: CASSLGASPGQYF. CDR3 bases: TGTGCCAGCAGTTTAGGGGCCTCACCAGGGCAGTACTTC.

The CDR3 coding sequence is TGCAGTGCTAGTTCCGCGGGGCGCCACGAGCAGTACTTC. This gives the protein CSASSAGRHEQYF. The chain employs TRBV20-1 and TRBJ2-7; the D gene is possibly TRBD2 (6 bases). Per germline, CDR1 DFQATT and CDR2 SNEGSKA (reference sequence). V lost 3 bases to trimming and J lost 5 bases, with 14 bases between them. This CDR3 is built from 13 residues.

The chain combines TRBV4-2 with TRBJ2-3; 7 positions agree with TRBD2. CDR1 and CDR2 from the germline V gene are LGHNA and YNFKEQ. The CDR3 spans 17 residues. V gave up 2 bases and J gave up 7 bases; unmatched junction bases: 15. CDR3 loop: CASSQTYRDYSLNTQYF. For the CDR3, the DNA is TGTGCCAGCAGCCAAACTTACCGGGACTACTCTTTGAATACGCAGTATTTT.

The chain recombines TRBV19 with TRBJ1-2; D is perhaps TRBD1 (6 bases). CDR3 length equals 15 residues. Germline V gene lookup returns CDR1 LNHDA and CDR2 SQIVND (reference sequence). The V gene lost 1 base and the J gene lost 4 bases, with 13 bases spanning the gap. The CDR3 loop reads CASSIGGQLSYGYTF. For the CDR3, the DNA is TGTGCCAGTAGTATAGGGGGACAACTATCCTATGGCTACACCTTC.

The chain uses TRBV2 and TRBJ2-1; 9 nucleotides align to TRBD2. With V trimmed by 4 bases and J by 5 bases, 3 bases remained unmatched. Germline V gene sequence: CDR1 SNHLY, CDR2 FYNNEI. This CDR3 spans 14 amino acids. This CDR3 reads CASSGGRENNEQFF. The DNA of the CDR3 is TGTGCCAGCAGTGGCGGGAGGGAGAACAATGAGCAGTTCTTC.

The chain joins TRBV5-1 to TRBJ2-3; D may be TRBD1 (5 bases). The V gene lost 4 bases and the J gene lost 6 bases, with 15 bases spanning the gap. Looked up from germline, CDR1 is SGHRS and CDR2 is YFSETQ. The CDR3 loop spans 14 amino acids. The CDR3 sequence: CASSVQGRVDTQYF. CDR3 nucleotide sequence: TGCGCCAGCAGCGTTCAGGGCCGTGTGGATACGCAGTATTTT.

V gene TRBV7-2 combines with J gene TRBJ2-7, with a possible D match to TRBD2 (7 bases). V was pared by 0 bases and J by 6 bases, with 15 bases between. The CDR3 runs 15 residues. The germline gives CDR1 SGHTA, CDR2 FQGNSA. The CDR3 DNA reads as TGTGCCAGCAGCTTAGCGCTCGGGGGGCGCAGCGAGCAGTACTTC. Its translation is CASSLALGGRSEQYF.

The chain links TRBV4-1 to TRBJ2-7; 10 bases line up with TRBD2. Per germline, CDR1 MGHRA and CDR2 YSYEKL. J gave up 3 bases and V 4 bases, and 9 bases lay outside the gene matches. The CDR3 loop spans 16 amino acids. The CDR3 DNA is TGCGCCAGCAGCCTATCCTCCGGGACTAGCGTCTACGAGCAGTACTTC. Its translation: CASSLSSGTSVYEQYF.

The count of this clone is one. The genes are TRBV12-2 and TRBJ2-1; TRBD2 is taken as the D call from the table, unchecked against the DNA. TRBV12-2 is designated a pseudogene. CDR3 size: 18 residues. CDR3 DNA: TGTGCAAGTCGCTTAGCGCTAGCTAGCGGGAGCTCCTACAATGAGCAGTTCTTC. Its translation is CASRLALASGSSYNEQFF.

V is TRBV11-2 and J is TRBJ1-2, with D perhaps matching TRBD1 (5 bases). The CDR3 extends over 15 amino acids. CDR1 is SGHAT, CDR2 FQNNGV, per germline. The germline V and J ends were trimmed by 5 bases and 4 bases, with 17 bases remaining between them. For the CDR3, the DNA is TGTGCCAGCAGCCCTTCTCCCGGGGGAGGCTATGGCTACACCTTC. Amino acids: CASSPSPGGGYGYTF.

DNA for the CDR3: TGCAGTGCTACCAGGGGGAGTATCATATATTTT. Its protein product is CSATRGSIIYF. The V gene is TRBV20-1, the J gene TRBJ1-3, with 7 bases aligning to TRBD1. The CDR3 has 11 amino acids. V lost 4 bases to trimming and J lost 12 bases; unmatched junction nucleotides: 6. The germline CDR1 and CDR2 sequences are DFQATT and SNEGSKA (reference sequence).

This chain uses TRBV15 with TRBJ2-7; the match to TRBD1 covers 8 bases. The CDR3 extends over 15 amino acids. Germline values: CDR1 LNHNV, CDR2 YYDKDF (reference sequence). The V segment lost 0 bases and the J segment 5 bases; nucleotides outside the gene matches: 6. The CDR3 sequence is CATSRETRGLDEQYF. The CDR3 DNA follows: TGTGCCACCAGCAGAGAGACCAGGGGGCTCGACGAGCAGTACTTC.